This TCR beta chain is drawn from a study of metastatic and nonmetastatic thyroid tumors. About the research overall: Both malignant and benign thyroid patients supplied peripheral blood and tumor or nodule tissue samples, across which the repertoires of these patients were then compared.

In this sample, this clone turned up a few times. No antigen is known for it. Deletions cut 1 base from V and 4 bases from J, with 21 bases between. The germline gives CDR1 MDHEN, CDR2 SYDVKM. This CDR3 region has 18 residues. Study-wide points: A significant increase in TCR beta diversity was reportedly seen in malignant thyroid tumors relative to benign nodules, in blood and tumor.

Thyroid surgery was preceded by no treatment in any patient. Per the original data handling: Built for papillary thyroid cancer, a distant-metastasis classifier drew on CDR3 differences across clinicopathological groups. With MiXCR, TCRdb called clones anew from the PCR reads. The V and J calls and clone size come from TCRdb's table, not from the authors' own analysis. The data hold about 21,000 clones, with more than 30% observed a single time. The rearrangement joins TRBV28 to TRBJ2-3; no definite D call. This receptor was identified in a female donor with papillary thyroid cancer or a benign thyroid nodule (not recorded which). Some clones in this sample may be carry-over from other donors' samples. The material sequenced was tumor tissue. The CDR3 sequence: CASSLLLGKVLTADTQYF. As DNA, the CDR3 is TGTGCCAGCAGTTTATTGCTGGGTAAGGTGTTGACGGCAGATACGCAGTATTTT.